The rows below give T cell receptor beta chains drawn from one sample of a study of cytomegalovirus exposure and HLA in healthy donors. Using immunoSEQ multiplex PCR, the repertoire was profiled, and TCRdb retains in-frame clones only, with some absent. Of 140,000 or so clones in the sample, 80% to 90% were seen once. Sequencing was carried out using PBMCs. The receptors were gathered from a woman aged 40 to 50 in good health and CMV-seropositive. Each CDR3 is given with its conserved first and last residue. A D gene is named only where the DNA matches it firmly. The listing skips clone size in some rows; elsewhere it reads once, few, many or a size class.

d_call clone_size j_call v_call cdr3_nt cdr3_aa
NA NA TRBJ1-2 TRBV9 TGTGCCAGCAGCGTCGGTCTTGGGGGGTATGGCTACACCTTC CASSVGLGGYGYTF
NA NA TRBJ1-2 TRBV29-1 TGCAGCGTCCTGACAGTTGAGATAGAGGGCTACACCTTC CSVLTVEIEGYTF
TRBD2 NA TRBJ2-7 TRBV19 TGTGCCAGTAGTATCAGCCTAGCGGTTACACTTCCCTACGAGCAGTACTTC CASSISLAVTLPYEQYF
TRBD1 NA TRBJ1-5 TRBV6-6 TGTGCCAGCAGTTTTGGACAGGGGACCCAGCCCCAGCATTTT CASSFGQGTQPQHF
NA NA TRBJ2-5 TRBV9 TGTGCCAGCAGCGGGAGGGCCACAGAGACCCAGTACTTC CASSGRATETQYF
NA NA TRBJ2-5 TRBV30 TGTGCCTGGAGTATCCACGGGGAGACCCAGTACTTC CAWSIHGETQYF
NA once TRBJ1-5 TRBV7-2 TGTGCCAGCAGCTTAGGCGGTACTAGCAATCAGCCCCAGCATTTT CASSLGGTSNQPQHF
NA NA TRBJ2-6 TRBV7-9 TGTGCCAGCAGCCTCACCCGGACTTTTGGGGCCAACGTCCTGACTTTC CASSLTRTFGANVLTF
TRBD2 NA TRBJ2-7 TRBV6-5 TGTGCCAGCAGTTTAGCGGGAGCGACCTACGAGCAGTACTTC CASSLAGATYEQYF
TRBD1 few TRBJ1-2 TRBV5-1 TGCGCCAGCAGCTCCGGACAGGGCGGAGGCTACACCTTC CASSSGQGGGYTF
NA NA TRBJ2-7 TRBV10-1 TGCGCCAGCAGATGTGACAAGACCCCGGGACACAACTACGAGCAGTACTTC CASRCDKTPGHNYEQYF
NA NA TRBJ2-2 TRBV21-1 TGTGCCAGCAGCACGCGACAGTGCGGCGACACCGGGGAGCTGTTTTTT CASSTRQCGDTGELFF
NA NA TRBJ1-4 TRBV10-3 TGTGCCACCACCCCCACGCCCCCGGGCGCGGGTGAAAAACTGTTTTTT CATTPTPPGAGEKLFF
NA NA TRBJ2-7 TRBV9 TGTGCCAGCAGCGTAGGAGTCAGGGATGTATACGAGCAGTACTTC CASSVGVRDVYEQYF
NA few TRBJ1-5 TRBV7-2 TGTGCCAGCAGCTTAGGGGGGACACCCGTAGAGCCCCAGCATTTT CASSLGGTPVEPQHF
TRBD2 NA TRBJ2-1 TRBV7-2 TGTGCCAGCAGCTTAGGCGGGGGGGCGGCCTACAATGAGCAGTTCTTC CASSLGGGAAYNEQFF
NA NA TRBJ1-1 TRBV6-6 TGTGCCAGCAGACCAGGTGTTACCCTCACTGAAGCTTTCTTT CASRPGVTLTEAFF
NA NA TRBJ2-2 TRBV27 TGTGCCAGTGCCTTTGAAGGGAGGCGCACCGGGGAGCTGTTTTTT CASAFEGRRTGELFF
TRBD1 NA TRBJ2-7 TRBV2 TGTGCCAGCATTTACAGGGGCCATGAAGGGAACGAGCAGTACTTC CASIYRGHEGNEQYF
NA once TRBJ1-2 TRBV5-6 TGTGCCAGCAGGGGTCAGGGTTCCCTCTATGGCTACACCTTC CASRGQGSLYGYTF
TRBD2 NA TRBJ2-2 TRBV5-1 TGCGCCAGCAGCCGCACCAGCGGGAGGTTTACCGGGGAGCTGTTTTTT CASSRTSGRFTGELFF
TRBD2 NA TRBJ2-7 TRBV25-1 TGTGCCAGCAGGGATAGCGGGGGTGCCGTCTACGAGCAGTACTTC CASRDSGGAVYEQYF
TRBD2 NA TRBJ2-7 TRBV18 TGTGCCAGCCCACCAGCGGCTAGCGGGAGCTACGAGCAGTACTTC CASPPAASGSYEQYF
NA NA TRBJ1-4 TRBV4-2 TGTGCCAGCAGCCAAGCCCAGGGGCCCGATGAAAAACTGTTTTTT CASSQAQGPDEKLFF
TRBD2 NA TRBJ2-7 TRBV18 TGTGCCAGCTCACGACTAGCGGGAGAAGGCGAGCAGTACTTC CASSRLAGEGEQYF
TRBD1 NA TRBJ2-2 TRBV18 TGTGCCAGCTCACGACAGGGGGCGGATTCCGGGGAGCTGTTTTTT CASSRQGADSGELFF
TRBD2 NA TRBJ2-1 TRBV28 TGTGCCAGCAGCCCTCCTAGCGGCGGATACAATGAGCAGTTCTTC CASSPPSGGYNEQFF
NA NA TRBJ2-1 TRBV7-9 TGTGCCAGCAGGTCTAGTAGTGATGAGCAGTTCTTC CASRSSSDEQFF
NA NA TRBJ2-1 TRBV10-2 TGCGCCAGCAGTGTTGATAGCGGAGGGCCCAATGGGCAGTTCTTC CASSVDSGGPNGQFF